This TCR beta chain was sequenced in a study of T cell changes during pregnancy in multiple sclerosis. Method: immunoSEQ multiplex PCR; TCRdb's copy keeps in-frame clones and lacks some. The sample consists of around 35,000 clones, about nine tenths of them appearing once. Germline V gene lookup returns CDR1 SGDLS and CDR2 YYNGEE. There are 15 residues in the CDR3. The V gene end was trimmed by 1 base and the J gene end by 10 bases; junction bases not matched to a gene: 11. This TCR came from a female donor with multiple sclerosis, enrolled in a pregnancy study. The material sequenced was CD8+ T cells from peripheral blood mononuclear cells, taken before pregnancy. The rearrangement uses TRBV9 and TRBJ1-1; 9 nucleotides line up with TRBD1. CDR3 amino acids: CASSVNHRGLEGAFF. CDR3 DNA sequence: TGTGCCAGCAGCGTAAATCACAGGGGGCTCGAAGGAGCTTTCTTT.